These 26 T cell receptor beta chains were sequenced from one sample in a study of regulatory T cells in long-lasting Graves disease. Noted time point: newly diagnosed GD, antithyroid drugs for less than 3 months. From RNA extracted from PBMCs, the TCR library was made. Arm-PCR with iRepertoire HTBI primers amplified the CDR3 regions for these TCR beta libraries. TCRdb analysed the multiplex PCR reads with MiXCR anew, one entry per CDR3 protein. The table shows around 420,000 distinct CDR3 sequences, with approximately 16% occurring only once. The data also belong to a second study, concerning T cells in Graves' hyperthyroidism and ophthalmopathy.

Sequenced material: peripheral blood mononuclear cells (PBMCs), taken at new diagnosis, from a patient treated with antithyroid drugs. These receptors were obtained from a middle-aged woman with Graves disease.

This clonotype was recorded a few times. Written as DNA, the CDR3 is TGTGCCAGCGGAAGTGGAACCTCTGGAAACACCATATATTTT. It encodes CASGSGTSGNTIYF. The J gene is TRBJ1-3, the V gene TRBV18; D gene unclear. This CDR3 is built from 14 residues. CDR1 is KGHSH and CDR2 is LQKENI in the germline V gene. Between the trimmed V and J ends, which lost 8 bases and 0 bases, there was a span of 11 bases.

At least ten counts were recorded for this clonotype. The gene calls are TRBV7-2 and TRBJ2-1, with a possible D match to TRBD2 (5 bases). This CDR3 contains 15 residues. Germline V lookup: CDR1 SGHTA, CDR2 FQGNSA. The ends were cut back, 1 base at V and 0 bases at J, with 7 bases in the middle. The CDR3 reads CASSLGESSYNEQFF. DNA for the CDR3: TGTGCCAGCAGCTTAGGGGAGAGCTCCTACAATGAGCAGTTCTTC.

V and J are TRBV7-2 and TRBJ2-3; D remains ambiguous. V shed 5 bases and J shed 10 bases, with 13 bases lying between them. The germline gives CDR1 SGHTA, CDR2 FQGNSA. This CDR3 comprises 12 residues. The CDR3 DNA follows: TGTGCCAGCAGCGCCGACGGGTGGGCGCAGTATTTT. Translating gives CASSADGWAQYF.

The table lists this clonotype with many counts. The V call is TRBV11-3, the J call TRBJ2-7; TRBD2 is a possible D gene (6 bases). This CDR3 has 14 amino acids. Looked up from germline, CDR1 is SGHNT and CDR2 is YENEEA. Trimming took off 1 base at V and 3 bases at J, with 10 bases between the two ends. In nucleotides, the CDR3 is TGTGCCAGCAGCTTAGCGGGACTCCACTACGAGCAGTACTTC. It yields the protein CASSLAGLHYEQYF. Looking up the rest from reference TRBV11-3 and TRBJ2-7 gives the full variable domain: EAGVVQSPRYKIIEKKQPVAFWCNPISGHNTLYWYLQNLGQGPELLIRYENEEAVDDSQLPKDRFSAERLKGVDSTLKIQPAELGDSAVYLCASSLAGLHYEQYFGPGTRLTVT.

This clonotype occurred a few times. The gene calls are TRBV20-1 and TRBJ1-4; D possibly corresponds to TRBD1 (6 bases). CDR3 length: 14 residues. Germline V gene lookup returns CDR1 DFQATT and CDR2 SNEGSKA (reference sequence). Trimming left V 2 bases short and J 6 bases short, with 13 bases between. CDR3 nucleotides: TGCAGTGCTAGATTTGCAGGGGTGGATGAAAAACTGTTTTTT. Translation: CSARFAGVDEKLFF.

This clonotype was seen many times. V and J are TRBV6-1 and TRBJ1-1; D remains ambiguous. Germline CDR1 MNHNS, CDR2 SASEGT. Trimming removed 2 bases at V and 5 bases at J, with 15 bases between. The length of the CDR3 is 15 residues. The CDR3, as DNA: TGTGCCAGCAGTGAACCATACGATCCCGGAACTGAAGCTTTCTTT. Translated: CASSEPYDPGTEAFF.

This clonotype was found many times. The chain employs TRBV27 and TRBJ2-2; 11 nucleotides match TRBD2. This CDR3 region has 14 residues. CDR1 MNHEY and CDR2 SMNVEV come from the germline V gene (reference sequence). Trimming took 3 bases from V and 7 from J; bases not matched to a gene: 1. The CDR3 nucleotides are TGTGCCAGCAGTTTCGGACTAGCGGGCGGGGAGCTGTTTTTT. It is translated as CASSFGLAGGELFF.

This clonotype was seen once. CDR3 sequence (DNA): TGTGCCAGCAGTGAATTTGGGCCAGAGCAGTTCTTC. Translating gives CASSEFGPEQFF. The gene calls are TRBV25-1 and TRBJ2-1; D ambiguous. There are 12 residues in the CDR3. V lost 1 base to trimming and J lost 10 bases, with 8 bases between them. CDR1 is MGHDK and CDR2 is SYGVNS in the germline V gene.

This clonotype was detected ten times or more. This chain's CDR3 is CAWSRTSGSSFPGEQYF. The DNA for the CDR3 is TGTGCCTGGAGCCGGACTAGCGGGAGCTCATTTCCGGGCGAGCAGTACTTC. The V and J genes are TRBV30 and TRBJ2-7; 13 nucleotides align to TRBD2. The germline V gene has CDR1 GTSNPN and CDR2 SVGIG (reference sequence). The CDR3 has 17 amino acids. V trimming: 3 bases; J trimming: 6 bases; junction bases outside the gene matches: 14.

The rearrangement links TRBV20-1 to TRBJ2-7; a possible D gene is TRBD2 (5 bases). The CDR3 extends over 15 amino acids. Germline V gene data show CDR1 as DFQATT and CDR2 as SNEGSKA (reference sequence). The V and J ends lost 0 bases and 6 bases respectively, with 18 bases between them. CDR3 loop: CSARDGGLIMGEQYF. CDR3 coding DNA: TGCAGTGCTAGAGATGGCGGACTGATTATGGGCGAGCAGTACTTC.

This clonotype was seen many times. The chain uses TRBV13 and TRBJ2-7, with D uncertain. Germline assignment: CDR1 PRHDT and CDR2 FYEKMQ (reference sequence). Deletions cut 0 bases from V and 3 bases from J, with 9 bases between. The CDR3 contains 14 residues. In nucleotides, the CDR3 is TGTGCCAGCAGCTTAGGTTCAGTCCGCTACGAGCAGTACTTC. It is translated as CASSLGSVRYEQYF.

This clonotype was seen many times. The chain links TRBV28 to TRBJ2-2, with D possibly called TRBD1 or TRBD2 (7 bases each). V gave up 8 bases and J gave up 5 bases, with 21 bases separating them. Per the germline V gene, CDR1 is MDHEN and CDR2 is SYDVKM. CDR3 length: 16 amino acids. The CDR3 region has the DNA TGTGCCAGCCATGAACCCCTCAGGGGGGGGACCGGGGAGCTGTTTTTT. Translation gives CASHEPLRGGTGELFF.

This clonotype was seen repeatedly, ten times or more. CDR3 DNA sequence: TGTGCCAGCAGTGTGGACAGGGTAAAGGACTATGGCTACACCTTC. Encoded protein: CASSVDRVKDYGYTF. The rearrangement uses TRBV2 and TRBJ1-2, with 8 bases matching TRBD1. The CDR3 totals 15 residues. The trim removed 4 bases at V and 3 bases at J, leaving 7 bases unmatched. The V gene's germline CDR1 is SNHLY and CDR2 FYNNEI.

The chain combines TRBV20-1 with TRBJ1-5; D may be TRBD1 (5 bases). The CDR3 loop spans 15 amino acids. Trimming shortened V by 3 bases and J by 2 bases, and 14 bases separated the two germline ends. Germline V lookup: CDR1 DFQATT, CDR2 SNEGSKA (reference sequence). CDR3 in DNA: TGCAGTGCTAGTCATGGGGCGTTTGGCAATCAGCCCCAGCATTTT. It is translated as CSASHGAFGNQPQHF.

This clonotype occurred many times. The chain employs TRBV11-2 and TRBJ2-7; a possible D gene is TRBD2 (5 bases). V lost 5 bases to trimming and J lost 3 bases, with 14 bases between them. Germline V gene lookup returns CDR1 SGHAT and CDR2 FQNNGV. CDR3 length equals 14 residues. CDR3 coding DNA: TGTGCCAGCAGCGGCATCCTAGGGAGCTACGAGCAGTACTTC. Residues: CASSGILGSYEQYF.

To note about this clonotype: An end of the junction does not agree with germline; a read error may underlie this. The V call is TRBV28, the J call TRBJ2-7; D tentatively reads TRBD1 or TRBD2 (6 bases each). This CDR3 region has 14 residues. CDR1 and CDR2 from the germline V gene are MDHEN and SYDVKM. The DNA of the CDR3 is TGTGCCAGCAGTTTCGGGGGCTCGGCCTACGGGCAGTACTTC. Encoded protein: CASSFGGSAYGQYF.

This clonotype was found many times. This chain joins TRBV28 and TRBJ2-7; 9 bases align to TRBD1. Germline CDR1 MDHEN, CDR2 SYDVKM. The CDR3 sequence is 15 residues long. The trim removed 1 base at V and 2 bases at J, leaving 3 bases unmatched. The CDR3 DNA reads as TGTGCCAGCAGTTTATTTGGGACAGGGACCTACGAGCAGTACTTC. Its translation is CASSLFGTGTYEQYF.

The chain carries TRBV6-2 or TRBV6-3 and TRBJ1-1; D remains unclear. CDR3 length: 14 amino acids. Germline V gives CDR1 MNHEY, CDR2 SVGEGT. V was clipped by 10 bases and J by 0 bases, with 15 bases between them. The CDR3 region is CAIRDRRLNTEAFF. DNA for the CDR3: TGTGCCATCCGGGATCGACGGCTGAACACTGAAGCTTTCTTT.

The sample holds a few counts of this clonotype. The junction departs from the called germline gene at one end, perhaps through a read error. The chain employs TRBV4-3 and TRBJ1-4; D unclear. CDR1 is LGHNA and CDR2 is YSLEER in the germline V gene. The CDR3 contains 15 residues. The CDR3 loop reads CASSQEGLNNERLFF. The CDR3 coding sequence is TGCGCCAGCAGCCAAGAAGGTCTCAATAATGAAAGACTGTTTTTT.

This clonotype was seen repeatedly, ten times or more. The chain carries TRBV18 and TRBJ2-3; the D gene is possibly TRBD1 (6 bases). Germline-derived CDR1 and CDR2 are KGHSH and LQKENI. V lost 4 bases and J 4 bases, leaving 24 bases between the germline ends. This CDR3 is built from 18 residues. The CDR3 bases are TGTGCCAGCTCACGCATGGGCGGATTTGGCGAGGGGGCAGATACGCAGTATTTT. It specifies CASSRMGGFGEGADTQYF.

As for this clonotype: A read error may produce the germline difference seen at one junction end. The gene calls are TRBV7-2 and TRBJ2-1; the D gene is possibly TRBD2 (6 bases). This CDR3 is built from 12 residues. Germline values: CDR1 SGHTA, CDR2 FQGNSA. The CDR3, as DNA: TGTGCCAGCAGCATAGCCGGGAGAGCGCAGTTCTTC. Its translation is CASSIAGRAQFF.

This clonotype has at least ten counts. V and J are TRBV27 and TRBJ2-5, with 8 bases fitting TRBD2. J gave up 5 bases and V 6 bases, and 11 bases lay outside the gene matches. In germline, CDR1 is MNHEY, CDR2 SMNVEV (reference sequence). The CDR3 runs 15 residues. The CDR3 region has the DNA TGTGCCAGCAGCCCCCTCGGGCGGGAGGCGGAGACCCAGTACTTC. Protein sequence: CASSPLGREAETQYF.

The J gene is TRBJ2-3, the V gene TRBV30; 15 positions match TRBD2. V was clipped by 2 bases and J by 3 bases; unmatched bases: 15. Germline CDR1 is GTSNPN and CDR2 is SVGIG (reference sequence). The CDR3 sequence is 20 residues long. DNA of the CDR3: TGTGCCTGGAGTCTCTCAAGGACTAGCGGGAGGGCCATGAGGACAGATACGCAGTATTTT. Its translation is CAWSLSRTSGRAMRTDTQYF.

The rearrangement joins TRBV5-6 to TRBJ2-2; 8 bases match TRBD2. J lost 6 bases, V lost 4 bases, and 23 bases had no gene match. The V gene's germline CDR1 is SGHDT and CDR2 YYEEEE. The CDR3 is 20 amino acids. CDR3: CASSDREGLGTATRSGELFF. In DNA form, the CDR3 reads TGTGCCAGCAGCGACCGAGAGGGACTAGGGACGGCAACTAGGTCCGGGGAGCTGTTTTTT.

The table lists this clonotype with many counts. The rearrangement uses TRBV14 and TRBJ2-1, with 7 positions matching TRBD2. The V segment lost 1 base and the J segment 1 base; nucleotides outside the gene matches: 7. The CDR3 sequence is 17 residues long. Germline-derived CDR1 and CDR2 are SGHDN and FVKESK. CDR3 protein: CASSQVFLAESYNEQFF. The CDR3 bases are TGTGCCAGCAGCCAAGTCTTCCTAGCGGAGTCCTACAATGAGCAGTTCTTC.

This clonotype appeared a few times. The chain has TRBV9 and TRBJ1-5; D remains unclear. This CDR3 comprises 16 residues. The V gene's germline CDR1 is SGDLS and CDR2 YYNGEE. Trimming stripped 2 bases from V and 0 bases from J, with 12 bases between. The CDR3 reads CASSVSGPSSNQPQHF. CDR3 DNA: TGTGCCAGCAGCGTCTCCGGCCCCTCTAGCAATCAGCCCCAGCATTTT.